The source of this TCR beta chain is a study of identical twins. Each CDR3 protein gets one entry after TCRdb re-called the 5' RACE reads with MiXCR. The sample carries about 210,000 distinct CDR3 sequences, around a tenth recorded once. This CDR3 has 13 amino acids. Germline loops: CDR1 SGHDN, CDR2 FVKESK. V shed 3 bases and J shed 0 bases, with 5 bases lying between them. In this sample, this clonotype turned up a few times. This receptor was identified in a young woman in good health. The V call is TRBV14, the J call TRBJ2-5; D uncertain. The sequencing input was memory (CD45RO+) T cells sorted from blood. CDR3 residues: CASSQTNQETQYF. CDR3 DNA sequence: TGTGCCAGCAGCCAGACCAACCAAGAGACCCAGTACTTC.